One sample yielded the 3 T cell receptor beta chains listed below, sequenced in a study of T cell repertoires in cytomegalovirus infection. TCRdb called the reads again in MiXCR, with one record for every CDR3 protein. The table has 200,000 or so distinct CDR3 sequences, approximately 19% seen once. The sample taken for sequencing was PBMCs. These receptors were collected from a human donor in good health (CMV status not recorded). Some clones in this sample may be carry-over from other donors' samples.

J is TRBJ2-4 and V is TRBV10-3; D perhaps matches TRBD2 (5 bases). CDR1 and CDR2 from the germline V gene are ENHRY and SYGVKD. The CDR3 sequence is 14 residues long. Trimming pared 3 bases from V and 0 bases from J, leaving 6 bases between. CDR3 DNA: TGTGCCATCAGTGACGGGGTAGCCAAAAACATTCAGTACTTC. It specifies CAISDGVAKNIQYF.

This clonotype was observed many times. The chain has TRBV14 and TRBJ2-7; 7 positions match TRBD1. V was pared by 0 bases and J by 5 bases, with 7 bases of the junction left unmatched. Germline V gene lookup returns CDR1 SGHDN and CDR2 FVKESK. The CDR3 contains 15 residues. CDR3 sequence (DNA): TGTGCCAGCAGCCAAGATCACCAGGGGGACGACGAGCAGTACTTC. Translating it yields CASSQDHQGDDEQYF.

This clonotype was seen a few times. This chain connects TRBV11-3 to TRBJ2-5; D gene uncertain. This CDR3 is 14 amino acids long. Germline V gene lookup returns CDR1 SGHNT and CDR2 YENEEA. With 2 bases removed from V and 5 bases from J, the gap between germline ends came to 12 bases. The CDR3, as DNA: TGTGCCAGCAGCTTAAGTCGGACCTCGGAGACCCAGTACTTC. Translation: CASSLSRTSETQYF.